A single sample is the source of the 18 T cell receptor beta chains below, sequenced in a study of graft-versus-host responses after intestinal transplantation (dated by TCRdb to the early 2020s). The method behind the library was the immunoSEQ multiplex PCR assay. TCRdb provides this immuneACCESS table in a form limited to in-frame rearrangements. Some clones are lacking; in checked studies, under half of them reflect an unresolved V gene, and why the rest are absent is not known. This sample holds approximately 89,000 clones; 75% to 95% were observed only once. Around 16% of the sample goes to the ten largest clones. The material sequenced was PBMCs, taken approximately 420 days after intestinal transplant. These receptor sequences come from a human patient who received an intestinal transplant, so some T cells may come from the graft donor.

V and J are TRBV4-1 and TRBJ2-7, with TRBD2 as a possible D gene (6 bases). The germline V gene has CDR1 MGHRA and CDR2 YSYEKL. The length of the CDR3 is 13 residues. V lost 6 bases, J lost 3 bases, and 12 bases lay in between. CDR3 sequence reads: CASSAGQIYEQYF. In nucleotides, the CDR3 is TGCGCCAGCAGTGCGGGGCAAATCTACGAGCAGTACTTC.

V and J are TRBV18 and TRBJ2-3; 9 bases match TRBD1. The germline V gene has CDR1 KGHSH and CDR2 LQKENI. The CDR3 has 15 residues. The V and J ends lost 3 bases and 5 bases, in that order; junction bases with no gene match: 6. The chain's CDR3 is CASSPGQGRIDTQYF. The CDR3 DNA reads as TGTGCCAGCTCACCCGGACAGGGGCGGATAGATACGCAGTATTTT.

This clone was seen just once. The chain carries TRBV19 and TRBJ1-1; possibly TRBD1 for D (5 bases). The germline V gene has CDR1 LNHDA and CDR2 SQIVND (reference sequence). There are 14 residues in the CDR3. Trimming pared 5 bases from V and 4 bases from J, leaving 14 bases between. In DNA, the CDR3 is TGTGCCAGTAGTCTCCGCCAGGGTGGCACTGAAGCTTTCTTT. Translation gives CASSLRQGGTEAFF.

V and J are TRBV11-2 and TRBJ2-1, with unresolved D. The CDR3 contains 16 residues. Germline values: CDR1 SGHAT, CDR2 FQNNGV. Trimming cost V 5 bases and J 5 bases, with 19 bases left between them. The CDR3 coding sequence is TGTGCCAGCAGCCCTGGGCCATCCCCCCTCCACAATGAGCAGTTCTTC. Its protein product is CASSPGPSPLHNEQFF.

The chain uses TRBV4-2 and TRBJ2-3; the match to TRBD2 covers 9 bases. The CDR3 is made up of 16 amino acids. V was clipped by 2 bases and J by 2 bases; unmatched bases: 5. CDR1 LGHNA and CDR2 YNFKEQ come from the germline V gene. Here the CDR3 DNA reads TGTGCCAGCAGCCAATTTAGCGGGGGATTCACAGATACGCAGTATTTT. This codes for CASSQFSGGFTDTQYF.

The J gene is TRBJ1-2, the V gene TRBV7-9, with a tentative D call TRBD1 (6 bases). Per germline, CDR1 SEHNR and CDR2 FQNEAQ (reference sequence). V shed 5 bases and J shed 4 bases, with 14 bases lying between them. The CDR3 has 14 residues. In DNA, the CDR3 is TGTGCCAGCAGCCCACAGGGTAAGCCCTATGGCTACACCTTC. This translates into CASSPQGKPYGYTF.

This chain uses TRBV5-4 with TRBJ1-4, with a possible D match to TRBD1 (5 bases). The V end lost 3 bases, the J end lost 3 bases, and 12 bases lay between the germline ends. CDR1 is SGHNT and CDR2 is YYREEE in the germline V gene (reference sequence). The CDR3 spans 15 residues. The CDR3 nucleotides are TGTGCCAGCAGCTCGTGGGGCTATGCTAATGAAAAACTGTTTTTT. This gives the protein CASSSWGYANEKLFF.

The chain employs TRBV2 and TRBJ1-3; no definite D call. Germline V gene data show CDR1 as SNHLY and CDR2 as FYNNEI. The CDR3 has 16 amino acids. V shed 2 bases and J shed 4 bases, with 15 bases lying between them. The CDR3 DNA reads as TGTGCCAGCAGTGAAACATGGGCCCAAAACGGAAACACCATATATTTT. The encoded protein is CASSETWAQNGNTIYF. Based on the CDR3 plus reference TRBV2 and TRBJ1-3, the full variable domain is EPEVTQTPSHQVTQMGQEVILRCVPISNHLYFYWYRQILGQKVEFLVSFYNNEISEKSEIFDDQFSVERPDGSNFTLKIRSTKLEDSAMYFCASSETWAQNGNTIYFGEGSWLTVV.

The chain's CDR3 is CASSLVRALQETQYF. The CDR3 bases are TGTGCCAGCAGCTTGGTGAGGGCTTTACAAGAGACCCAGTACTTC. The chain has TRBV11-2 and TRBJ2-5; possible D gene TRBD2, 5 bases. V lost 3 bases and J 2 bases, leaving 13 bases between the germline ends. Germline values: CDR1 SGHAT, CDR2 FQNNGV. There are 15 residues in the CDR3.

The chain has TRBV5-4 and TRBJ1-2; the D is unclear. V was shortened by 0 bases and J by 7 bases, with 10 bases between the two germline ends. The CDR3 has 13 residues. Germline lookup yields CDR1 SGHNT and CDR2 YYREEE (reference sequence). Here the CDR3 reads CASSLGQTVGYTF. CDR3 nucleotides: TGTGCCAGCAGCTTGGGCCAAACGGTTGGCTACACCTTC.

The CDR3 region is CASSPGPGDATEAFF. For the CDR3, the DNA is TGCGCCAGCAGCCCAGGGCCGGGGGACGCCACTGAAGCTTTCTTT. The chain employs TRBV4-1 and TRBJ1-1, with D tentatively TRBD1 (5 bases). CDR3 length: 15 residues. The germline V gene has CDR1 MGHRA and CDR2 YSYEKL. V lost 4 bases and J 4 bases, leaving 16 bases between the germline ends.

The chain uses TRBV6-6 and TRBJ2-2; no definite D call. The CDR3 extends over 13 amino acids. The germline V and J ends were trimmed by 2 bases and 6 bases, with 7 bases remaining between them. Germline V CDR1 and CDR2: MNHNY, SVGAGI (reference sequence). The CDR3 protein is CASSYRRAGELFF. CDR3 DNA sequence: TGTGCCAGCAGTTACCGTAGGGCCGGGGAGCTGTTTTTT.

The rearrangement uses TRBV2 and TRBJ2-5, with D possibly matching TRBD1 (5 bases). CDR1 is SNHLY, CDR2 FYNNEI, per germline. Trimming took 3 bases from V and 3 from J, leaving 8 bases between them. The CDR3 loop spans 13 amino acids. The CDR3 protein is CASSERQKETQYF. The DNA of the CDR3 is TGTGCCAGCAGTGAGAGACAGAAAGAGACCCAGTACTTC.

The CDR3 loop reads CASSPKGGRGSYEQYF. In DNA form, the CDR3 reads TGTGCCAGCAGCCCCAAAGGGGGTCGGGGCTCCTACGAGCAGTACTTC. This rearrangement joins TRBV5-8 to TRBJ2-7; tentative D call: TRBD1 (6 bases). This CDR3 contains 16 residues. V lost 4 bases and J lost 0, with 17 bases in between. Germline CDR1 is SGHTS and CDR2 is YDEGEE.

The chain is built from TRBV9 and TRBJ2-7, with D perhaps TRBD2 (5 bases). The germline CDR1 and CDR2 sequences are SGDLS and YYNGEE. The ends were cut back, 0 bases at V and 0 bases at J, with 10 bases in the middle. This CDR3 is built from 15 residues. The CDR3 loop reads CASSVDVGSSYEQYF. DNA for the CDR3: TGTGCCAGCAGCGTAGACGTGGGGAGCTCCTACGAGCAGTACTTC.

This chain connects TRBV19 to TRBJ1-3; D perhaps matches TRBD1 (6 bases). Germline V gene data show CDR1 as LNHDA and CDR2 as SQIVND (reference sequence). CDR3 length equals 15 residues. Trimming removed 3 bases at V and 4 bases at J, with 13 bases between. DNA of the CDR3: TGTGCCAGTAGTATGGGGGGGCTACTCGGAAACACCATATATTTT. This codes for CASSMGGLLGNTIYF.

A remark on this clone: At one of its ends the junction is not consistent with the germline gene, which may arise from a read error. The V and J genes are TRBV25-1 and TRBJ2-2; TRBD2 agrees at 7 bases. CDR3 size: 15 residues. The germline V gene has CDR1 MGHDK and CDR2 SYGVNS. The DNA of the CDR3 is TGTGCCAGCAGCCCCGTGCGGGGGACGGCCGGGGAGCTGCTTTTT. Translated, it gives CASSPVRGTAGELLF.

Comment on this clone: The same CDR3 is also encoded by other DNA sequences in this sample. The chain links TRBV18 to TRBJ2-5; D remains unclear. V lost 4 bases and J 2 bases, leaving 2 bases between the germline ends. This CDR3 has 11 residues. Per the germline V gene, CDR1 is KGHSH and CDR2 is LQKENI. CDR3 region: CASSLQETQYF. CDR3 nucleotide sequence: TGTGCCAGCTCACTTCAAGAGACCCAGTACTTC.